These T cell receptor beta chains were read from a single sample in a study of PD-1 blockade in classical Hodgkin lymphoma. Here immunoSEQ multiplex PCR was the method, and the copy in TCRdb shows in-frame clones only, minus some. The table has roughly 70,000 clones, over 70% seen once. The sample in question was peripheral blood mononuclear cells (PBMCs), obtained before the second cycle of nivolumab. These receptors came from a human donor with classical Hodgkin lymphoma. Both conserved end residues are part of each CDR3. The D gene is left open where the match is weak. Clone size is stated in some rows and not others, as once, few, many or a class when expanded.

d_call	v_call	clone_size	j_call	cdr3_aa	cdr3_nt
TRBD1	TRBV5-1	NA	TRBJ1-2	CASSLDTGDYGYTF	TGCGCCAGCAGCTTGGATACAGGGGACTATGGCTACACCTTC
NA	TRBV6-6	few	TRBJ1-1	CASSYDRDTEAFF	TGTGCCAGCAGTTACGATAGGGACACTGAAGCTTTCTTT
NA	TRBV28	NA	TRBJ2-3	CASSLLPSTDTQYF	TGTGCCAGCAGTTTATTACCTAGCACAGATACGCAGTATTTT
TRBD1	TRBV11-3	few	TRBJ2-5	CASSGTGETQYF	TGTGCCAGCTCGGGGACAGGGGAGACCCAGTACTTC
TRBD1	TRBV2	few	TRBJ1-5	CASRLTGAGNQPQHF	TGTGCCAGCAGGTTAACAGGGGCGGGCAATCAGCCCCAGCATTTT
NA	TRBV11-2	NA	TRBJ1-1	CASSWLGRASEAFF	TGTGCCAGCAGCTGGTTGGGTCGTGCATCTGAAGCTTTCTTT
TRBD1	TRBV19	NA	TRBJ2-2	CATRTGWVGGELFF	TGTGCCACCCGGACAGGGTGGGTCGGCGGGGAGCTGTTTTTT
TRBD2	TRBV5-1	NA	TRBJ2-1	CASSSSSGRSNEQFF	TGCGCCAGCAGCTCCTCTAGCGGGAGGAGCAATGAGCAGTTCTTC
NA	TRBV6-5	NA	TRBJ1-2	CASSYYGEPYGYTF	TGTGCCAGCAGTTACTACGGGGAGCCCTATGGCTACACCTTC
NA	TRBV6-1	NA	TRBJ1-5	CASSEMVTVGQPQHF	TGTGCCAGCAGTGAAATGGTAACAGTTGGTCAGCCCCAGCATTTT
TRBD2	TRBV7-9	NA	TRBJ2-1	CASSLELAGGYNEQFF	TGTGCCAGCAGCTTAGAGCTAGCGGGGGGCTACAATGAGCAGTTCTTC
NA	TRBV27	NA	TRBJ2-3	CASSDRSPSTDTQYF	TGTGCCAGCAGTGACAGGAGCCCTAGCACAGATACGCAGTATTTT
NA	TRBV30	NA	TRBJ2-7	CAWSVIRGDEQYF	TGTGCCTGGAGTGTAATCAGGGGCGACGAGCAGTACTTC
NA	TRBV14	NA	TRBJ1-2	CASSQGPIHGGRFNYGYTF	TGTGCCAGCAGCCAAGGCCCCATACACGGAGGGCGGTTTAACTATGGCTACACCTTC
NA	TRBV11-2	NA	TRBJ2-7	CASSFTTSSSYEQYF	TGTGCCAGCAGCTTTACGACCTCTAGCTCCTACGAGCAGTACTTC
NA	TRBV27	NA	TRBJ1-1	CASRRPRDKNTEAFF	TGTGCCAGCAGGAGGCCTCGGGACAAGAACACTGAAGCTTTCTTT
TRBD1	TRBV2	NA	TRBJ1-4	CASTKGGREDEKLFF	TGTGCCAGCACCAAAGGGGGCAGGGAAGACGAAAAACTGTTTTTT
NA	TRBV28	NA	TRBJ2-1	CASSSPGTGSYNEQFF	TGTGCCAGCAGTTCACCCGGGACCGGCTCCTACAATGAGCAGTTCTTC
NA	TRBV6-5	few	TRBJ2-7	CASSPQGYEQYF	TGTGCCAGCAGTCCTCAGGGCTACGAGCAGTACTTC
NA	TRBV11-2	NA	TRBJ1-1	CASSFTAGRTEAFF	TGTGCCAGCAGCTTTACGGCGGGGAGGACTGAAGCTTTCTTT
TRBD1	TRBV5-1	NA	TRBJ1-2	CASSLAGQGFGYTF	TGCGCCAGCAGCTTGGCCGGACAGGGGTTTGGCTACACCTTC
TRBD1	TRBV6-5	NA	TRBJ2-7	CASTSGDRSTYEQYF	TGTGCCAGCACCTCGGGGGACAGGTCAACCTACGAGCAGTACTTC
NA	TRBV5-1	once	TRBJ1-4	CASSLGIRDTRGKLFF	TGCGCCAGCAGCTTGGGGATCCGGGACACCCGCGGAAAACTGTTTTTT
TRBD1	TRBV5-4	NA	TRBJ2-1	CASSFSRTGINEQFF	TGTGCCAGCAGCTTCAGTAGGACAGGAATTAATGAGCAGTTCTTC
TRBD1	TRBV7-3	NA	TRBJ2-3	CARRGQGTDTQYF	TGTGCCAGGCGGGGACAGGGTACAGATACGCAGTATTTT
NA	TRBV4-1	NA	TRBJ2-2	CASSQEGLALDTGTGELFF	TGCGCCAGCAGCCAAGAGGGTCTAGCGCTAGATACGGGGACCGGGGAGCTGTTTTTT
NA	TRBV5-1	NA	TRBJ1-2	CASSSDQGLGGAGYTF	TGCGCCAGCAGCTCGGATCAGGGGCTTGGAGGGGCTGGCTACACCTTC
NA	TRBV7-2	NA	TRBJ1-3	CASSRNFGAPGTIYF	TGTGCCAGCAGCAGAAACTTTGGGGCCCCGGGGACCATATATTTT
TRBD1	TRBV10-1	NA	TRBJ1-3	CASSATGFGNTIYF	TGCGCCAGCAGTGCGACAGGGTTCGGAAACACCATATATTTT
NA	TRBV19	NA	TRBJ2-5	CASSIQVMETQYF	TGTGCCAGTAGTATCCAAGTTATGGAGACCCAGTACTTC
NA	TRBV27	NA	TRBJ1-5	CASNSNQPQHF	TGTGCCAGCAACTCAAATCAGCCCCAGCATTTT
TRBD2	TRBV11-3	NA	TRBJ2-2	CASSLVGLGASGELFF	TGTGCCAGCAGCTTGGTGGGACTAGGTGCGTCGGGGGAGCTGTTTTTT
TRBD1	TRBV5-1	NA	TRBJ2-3	CASSFSMTGGEADTQYF	TGCGCCAGCAGCTTTTCCATGACAGGGGGTGAGGCAGATACGCAGTATTTT
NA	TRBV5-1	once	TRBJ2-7	CASSINPAGTYEQYF	TGCGCCAGCAGCATCAACCCGGCGGGGACCTACGAGCAGTACTTC
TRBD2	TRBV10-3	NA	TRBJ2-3	CAISQGLAGGPAGDTQYF	TGTGCCATCAGCCAGGGACTAGCGGGAGGGCCGGCGGGAGATACGCAGTATTTT
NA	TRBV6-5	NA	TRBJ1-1	CASSPGSNTEAFF	TGTGCCAGCAGTCCTGGCTCGAACACTGAAGCTTTCTTT
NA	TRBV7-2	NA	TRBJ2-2	CASSSPGARATGELFF	TGTGCCAGCAGCTCTCCAGGGGCGCGGGCCACCGGGGAGCTGTTTTTT
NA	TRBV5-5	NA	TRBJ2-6	CASTDSRGGSGANVLTF	TGTGCCAGCACCGACTCGAGGGGAGGTTCTGGGGCCAACGTCCTGACTTTC
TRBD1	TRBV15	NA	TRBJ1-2	CATSRDRGQTYGYTF	TGTGCCACCAGCAGAGATCGGGGACAGACCTATGGCTACACCTTC
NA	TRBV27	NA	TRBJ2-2	CASSFSRTVIGELFF	TGTGCCAGCAGTTTCTCTCGGACAGTAATCGGGGAGCTGTTTTTT
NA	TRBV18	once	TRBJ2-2	CASSLRVARWRNGTGELFF	TGTGCCAGCTCGCTTCGGGTGGCCCGGTGGCGAAATGGGACCGGGGAGCTGTTTTTT
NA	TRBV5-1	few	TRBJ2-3	CASRSGAGTDTQYF	TGCGCCAGCAGGTCGGGAGCGGGCACAGATACGCAGTATTTT
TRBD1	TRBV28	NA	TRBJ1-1	CASSLTDRMGGAFF	TGTGCCAGCAGTTTAACGGACAGGATGGGGGGAGCTTTCTTT
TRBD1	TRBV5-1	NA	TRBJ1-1	CASSDTGGTAEAFF	TGCGCCAGCAGCGATACAGGGGGCACAGCTGAAGCTTTCTTT
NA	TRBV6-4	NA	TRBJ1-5	CASRIYSGRRHPLNQPQHF	TGTGCCAGCAGGATATATTCAGGGCGAAGGCACCCCCTAAATCAGCCCCAGCATTTT
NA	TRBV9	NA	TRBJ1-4	CASSVEASEKLFF	TGTGCCAGCAGCGTAGAAGCTAGTGAAAAACTGTTTTTT
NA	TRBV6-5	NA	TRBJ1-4	CASSPTGATNEKLFF	TGTGCCAGCAGTCCCACGGGGGCAACTAATGAAAAACTGTTTTTT
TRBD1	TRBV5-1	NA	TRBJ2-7	CASSTGQGAPEQYF	TGCGCCAGCAGCACCGGACAGGGGGCTCCCGAGCAGTACTTC
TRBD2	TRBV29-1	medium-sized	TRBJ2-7	CSVEAASGTYEQYF	TGCAGCGTTGAAGCGGCTAGCGGGACCTACGAGCAGTACTTC
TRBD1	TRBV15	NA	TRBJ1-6	CATSSGQGVNSPLHF	TGTGCCACCAGCAGTGGACAGGGGGTTAATTCACCCCTCCACTTT
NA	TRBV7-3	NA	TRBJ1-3	CASSLRFVGGLGNTIYF	TGTGCCAGCAGCTTAAGATTTGTGGGGGGGCTAGGAAACACCATATATTTT
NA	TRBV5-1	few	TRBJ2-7	CASSPGNSYEQYF	TGCGCCAGCAGCCCCGGGAACTCCTACGAGCAGTACTTC
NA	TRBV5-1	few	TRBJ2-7	CASFGSSYEQYF	TGCGCCAGCTTCGGTAGCTCCTACGAGCAGTACTTC
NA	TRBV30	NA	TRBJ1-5	CAWRGGSNQPQHF	TGTGCCTGGAGAGGGGGTAGCAATCAGCCCCAGCATTTT